This entry lists 2 T cell receptor beta chains sequenced from one sample in a study of shared clonotypes between healthy human individuals. CD45RO-negative, CCR7-positively selected cells formed the naive CD8 fraction, excluding terminally differentiated effector memory CD45RA+ cells. The assay was immunoSEQ multiplex PCR, and TCRdb's table has in-frame clones only and misses some. Here the sample spans about 2.1 million clones, over 85% being singletons. The sequenced sample consisted of naive CD8+ T cells from PBMCs. Receptor source: a man aged 18 to 29 in good health. Some clones in this sample may be carry-over from other donors' samples.

This sequence joins TRBV29-1 and TRBJ2-1; 12 bases fit TRBD2. The CDR3 runs to 14 residues. In germline, CDR1 is SQVTM, CDR2 ANQGSEA. V dropped 4 bases and J dropped 7; count of bases not matched to a gene: 5. CDR3 bases: TGCAGCGTTGGACTAGCGGGAGATAGGAATGAGCAGTTCTTC. The encoded protein is CSVGLAGDRNEQFF.

This sequence joins TRBV29-1 and TRBJ1-2; 10 bases agree with TRBD1. Germline lookup yields CDR1 SQVTM and CDR2 ANQGSEA. V shed 4 bases and J 3 bases; nucleotides not matched to a gene: 23. The CDR3 loop spans 20 amino acids. The CDR3 DNA follows: TGCAGCGTTGTGGGGGGGCCCAGTGGGACAGGGGCTGCCCAGGACTATGGCTACACCTTC. This translates into CSVVGGPSGTGAAQDYGYTF.